This TCR beta chain emerged from a study of T cells in Graves' hyperthyroidism and ophthalmopathy. Losses at the gene ends were 4 bases for V and 4 bases for J; bases not matched to a gene: 5. Germline CDR1 is LNHDA and CDR2 is SQIVND (reference sequence). The CDR3 extends over 15 amino acids. This clonotype was recorded many times. RNA transcripts yielded amplified TCR beta CDR3 regions. The HTBI primer set drove a first-round RT-PCR of the TCR CDR3. TCRdb independently ran MiXCR on the multiplex PCR reads; one entry per CDR3 protein. This table holds around 300,000 distinct CDR3 sequences, about 13% found once.

This TCR was recovered from a woman in her forties with Graves' hyperthyroidism. The chain carries TRBV19 and TRBJ1-5, with 9 bases aligning to TRBD1. The sequenced sample consisted of blood. As DNA, the CDR3 is TGTGCCAGTAGTAGAGAGACAGGGGGTAATCAGCCCCAGCATTTT. Protein product: CASSRETGGNQPQHF. The full variable domain, with the rest looked up from reference TRBV19 and TRBJ1-5, is DGGITQSPKYLFRKEGQNVTLSCEQNLNHDAMYWYRQDPGQGLRLIYYSQIVNDFQKGDIAEGYSVSREKKESFPLTVTSAQKNPTAFYLCASSRETGGNQPQHFGDGTRLSIL.